The next 2 T cell receptor beta chains were all read from a single sample in a study of spatial heterogeneity in lung cancer. Study-level results: It was found that expanded intratumoral alpha and beta TCR counts tracked tumor mutation counts.

Time point denoted: sample taken at primary tumor resection. Each CDR3 protein gets one entry after TCRdb re-called the 5' RACE reads with MiXCR. This sample carries a few thousand distinct CDR3 sequences, about 51% of them seen once, and the ten largest clones take 20% to 25%. Which antigens these TCRs recognize remains unknown. The input for sequencing was lung tumor tissue, taken at surgery. These receptor sequences come from a male donor with early-stage non-small cell lung cancer.

The J gene is TRBJ2-7, the V gene TRBV10-3; D not certain. The CDR3 is 16 amino acids. With 2 bases removed from V and 1 base from J, the gap between germline ends came to 15 bases. The germline V gene has CDR1 ENHRY and CDR2 SYGVKD. The CDR3 protein is CAISEPTGLKSYEQYF. Written as DNA, the CDR3 is TGTGCCATCAGTGAGCCAACCGGTCTGAAATCCTACGAGCAGTACTTC.

The chain combines TRBV7-2 with TRBJ2-7; TRBD2 matches 11 bases. Per the germline V gene, CDR1 is SGHTA and CDR2 is FQGNSA. The CDR3 totals 14 residues. The junction had 1 base not matched to a gene; V was cut back by 3 bases and J by 3 bases. CDR3 region: CASSFSGGDYEQYF. In DNA form, the CDR3 reads TGTGCCAGCAGCTTTAGCGGGGGGGACTACGAGCAGTACTTC.